This T cell receptor beta chain emerged from a study of early T cells in non-severe SARS-CoV-2 infection. TCRdb passed the 5' RACE reads through MiXCR, listing each CDR3 protein once. The table has some 87,000 distinct CDR3 sequences, around 13% seen once. The germline V gene has CDR1 SEHNR and CDR2 FQNEAQ (reference sequence). CDR3 length: 14 amino acids. V lost 3 bases, J lost 5 bases, and 14 bases lay in between. The sample holds a few counts of this clonotype. This TCR came from an adult who was a healthcare worker with PCR-confirmed SARS-CoV-2 infection or an uninfected control (not recorded which). The material sequenced was whole blood. The V gene is TRBV7-9, the J gene TRBJ2-7; weak D call: TRBD1 (6 bases). The CDR3 protein is CASSLTQGRHEQYF. CDR3 bases: TGTGCCAGCAGCTTGACACAGGGCAGGCACGAGCAGTACTTC.